One and the same sample provided the 26 T cell receptor beta chains below, sequenced in a study of blood T cell repertoires in COVID-19. TCRdb's copy holds only in-frame clones and misses some; the assay was immunoSEQ multiplex PCR. This table has around 180,000 clones, under 85% appearing once. Sequencing was performed on PBMCs or T cells enriched from blood (not recorded which). The receptor source for this set is a man aged 45 to 65 who had recovered from COVID-19.

The chain is built from TRBV5-4 and TRBJ1-4, with D possibly matching TRBD1 (5 bases). Trimming left V 3 bases short and J 7 bases short, with 13 bases between. The CDR3 runs to 14 residues. In germline, CDR1 is SGHNT, CDR2 YYREEE (reference sequence). In DNA form, the CDR3 reads TGTGCCAGCAGCTCCGACCCAGGGTCTGAAAAACTGTTTTTT. Its protein product is CASSSDPGSEKLFF.

The gene calls are TRBV5-1 and TRBJ1-5; no firm D call. Germline lookup yields CDR1 SGHRS and CDR2 YFSETQ. The CDR3 contains 13 residues. Trimming pared 4 bases from V and 5 bases from J, leaving 10 bases between. The CDR3 bases are TGCGCCAGCAGCGTTAAATCCGATCAGCCCCAGCATTTT. It yields the protein CASSVKSDQPQHF.

This chain uses TRBV28 with TRBJ1-5; possible D gene TRBD1, 5 bases. Trimming stripped 4 bases from V and 3 bases from J, with 10 bases between. This CDR3 comprises 14 residues. CDR1 and CDR2 from the germline V gene are MDHEN and SYDVKM. The CDR3 loop is CASSSGGDNQPQHF. DNA of the CDR3: TGTGCCAGCAGTTCCGGAGGGGACAATCAGCCCCAGCATTTT.

This clone has just a few counts. The chain links TRBV3-1 (or the pseudogene TRBV3-2) to TRBJ1-5, with D perhaps TRBD1 (5 bases). Looked up from germline, CDR1 is LGHDT and CDR2 is YNNKEL (reference sequence). V was trimmed by 2 bases and J by 1 base, leaving 9 bases between them. The length of the CDR3 is 15 residues. CDR3 amino acids: CASSQTRTSNQPQHF. CDR3 DNA sequence: TGTGCCAGCAGCCAAACACGGACAAGCAATCAGCCCCAGCATTTT.

In its sample, this clone was seen once. The chain recombines TRBV6-5 with TRBJ1-2; D is perhaps TRBD1 (6 bases). In germline, CDR1 is MNHEY, CDR2 SVGAGI. Trimming removed 4 bases from V and 5 bases from J, with 14 bases in between. CDR3 size: 14 residues. The CDR3 DNA reads as TGTGCCAGCAGTTCCCCGACCAGGGGTTATGGCTACACCTTC. Amino acids: CASSSPTRGYGYTF.

The V gene is TRBV25-1, the J gene TRBJ1-1; maybe TRBD1 (5 bases). Trimming took 4 bases from V and 0 from J, leaving 12 bases between them. The CDR3 sequence is 15 residues long. Per germline, CDR1 MGHDK and CDR2 SYGVNS. CDR3 coding DNA: TGTGCCAGCAGTGCCGTGGGACTTTTGAACACTGAAGCTTTCTTT. Its translation: CASSAVGLLNTEAFF.

The chain links TRBV12-3 or TRBV12-4 to TRBJ1-1, with D maybe TRBD1 (6 bases). The CDR3 is 12 amino acids. V lost 5 bases to trimming and J lost 10 bases, with 14 bases between them. The CDR3: CASSLLQGRAFF. The CDR3 DNA sequence: TGTGCCAGCAGTCTACTACAGGGCAGAGCTTTCTTT.

The chain employs TRBV19 and TRBJ2-2; D is possibly TRBD1 (5 bases). Trimming removed 6 bases from V and 5 bases from J, with 13 bases in between. The germline gives CDR1 LNHDA, CDR2 SQIVND (reference sequence). This CDR3 comprises 14 residues. CDR3 in amino acids: CASSFGASTGELFF. The CDR3 region has the DNA TGTGCCAGTAGCTTTGGGGCGTCAACCGGGGAGCTGTTTTTT.

The genes are TRBV30 and TRBJ2-3; TRBD2 aligns across 7 bases. Losses at the gene ends were 7 bases for V and 2 bases for J; bases not matched to a gene: 9. CDR1 is GTSNPN, CDR2 SVGIG, per germline (reference sequence). CDR3 length: 14 residues. The DNA of the CDR3 is TGTGCCTTGTCCGACGGGGGGTACACAGATACGCAGTATTTT. Translating it yields CALSDGGYTDTQYF. The full variable domain, with the rest looked up from reference TRBV30 and TRBJ2-3, is SQTIHQWPATLVQPVGSPLSLECTVEGTSNPNLYWYRQAAGRGLQLLFYSVGIGQISSEVPQNLSASRPQDRQFILSSKKLLLSDSGFYLCALSDGGYTDTQYFGPGTRLTVL.

This chain connects TRBV6-5 to TRBJ1-5, with D tentatively TRBD1 (6 bases). With 6 bases removed from V and 4 bases from J, the gap between germline ends came to 16 bases. Per germline, CDR1 MNHEY and CDR2 SVGAGI. The CDR3 loop spans 15 amino acids. CDR3 DNA sequence: TGTGCCAGCAGCCGAGAGGGGGTGGGGAATCAGCCCCAGCATTTT. Residues: CASSREGVGNQPQHF.

This clone was detected a few times. The chain couples TRBV30 to TRBJ1-1; D might be TRBD1 (6 bases). This CDR3 is built from 12 residues. The germline V gene encodes CDR1 GTSNPN and CDR2 SVGIG (reference sequence). Trimming stripped 3 bases from V and 4 bases from J, with 9 bases between. This CDR3 is CAWRLGGTEAFF. The CDR3 coding sequence is TGTGCCTGGAGGCTAGGGGGCACTGAAGCTTTCTTT.

The rearrangement uses TRBV3-1 (or the pseudogene TRBV3-2) and TRBJ1-1; D may be TRBD1 (6 bases). V lost 0 bases and J 1 base, leaving 15 bases between the germline ends. The germline V gene encodes CDR1 LGHDT and CDR2 YNNKEL (reference sequence). This CDR3 has 17 residues. The CDR3 coding sequence is TGTGCCAGCAGCCAAGATGGACCCTGGGGGCCGAACACTGAAGCTTTCTTT. Its protein is CASSQDGPWGPNTEAFF.

The genes are TRBV7-2 and TRBJ2-7, with 8 bases that match TRBD2. CDR3 length: 15 residues. The V gene end was trimmed by 2 bases and the J gene end by 3 bases; junction bases not matched to a gene: 6. CDR1 is SGHTA and CDR2 is FQGNSA in the germline V gene. The CDR3 DNA follows: TGTGCCAGCAGCTTAACGGGGGGGGATTTCTACGAGCAGTACTTC. It is translated as CASSLTGGDFYEQYF. The full variable domain, completed using reference TRBV7-2 and TRBJ2-7, is GAGVSQSPSNKVTEKGKDVELRCDPISGHTALYWYRQSLGQGLEFLIYFQGNSAPDKSGLPSDRFSAERTGGSVSTLTIQRTQQEDSAVYLCASSLTGGDFYEQYFGPGTRLTVT.

The V and J genes are TRBV7-8 and TRBJ2-2; D might be TRBD1 (5 bases). Germline CDR1 and CDR2: SGHVS and FQNEAQ. V lost 2 bases to trimming and J lost 0 bases, with 7 bases between them. The CDR3 contains 15 residues. For the CDR3, the DNA is TGTGCCAGCAGCTTACAGGGCGCGAACACCGGGGAGCTGTTTTTT. The encoded protein is CASSLQGANTGELFF.

The chain recombines TRBV18 with TRBJ2-1; D is possibly TRBD1 (6 bases). Trimming pared 0 bases from V and 5 bases from J, leaving 11 bases between. Germline V gene data show CDR1 as KGHSH and CDR2 as LQKENI. The CDR3 is 15 residues long. CDR3 loop: CASSPPATGNNEQFF. The CDR3 DNA is TGTGCCAGCTCACCACCCGCGACAGGAAACAATGAGCAGTTCTTC.

This rearrangement joins TRBV5-4 to TRBJ2-5, with D perhaps matching TRBD1 (5 bases). Germline CDR1 reads SGHNT; CDR2 reads YYREEE (reference sequence). The CDR3 sequence is 14 residues long. V lost 3 bases and J lost 4, with 13 bases in between. CDR3 protein: CASSSDSQGETQYF. The CDR3 region has the DNA TGTGCCAGCAGCTCTGACAGCCAAGGAGAGACCCAGTACTTC.

V and J are TRBV7-2 and TRBJ1-6; D unresolved. The germline V and J ends were trimmed by 1 base and 10 bases, with 5 bases remaining between them. The CDR3 length is 12 residues. In germline, CDR1 is SGHTA, CDR2 FQGNSA. CDR3 coding DNA: TGTGCCAGCAGCTTAGGCGGCTCACCCCTCCACTTT. The encoded protein is CASSLGGSPLHF.

The gene calls are TRBV7-6 and TRBJ2-1, with 12 positions matching TRBD2. Germline assignment: CDR1 SGHVS and CDR2 FNYEAQ. V shed 3 bases and J 6 bases; nucleotides not matched to a gene: 6. The CDR3 is made up of 16 amino acids. CDR3 region: CASSFLAGGPGNEQFF. The CDR3 DNA sequence: TGTGCCAGCAGCTTCCTAGCGGGGGGGCCCGGCAATGAGCAGTTCTTC.

The genes are TRBV7-8 and TRBJ2-5; D gene ambiguous. V lost 5 bases, J lost 1 base, and 5 bases lay in between. Germline assignment: CDR1 SGHVS and CDR2 FQNEAQ. This CDR3 has 12 residues. CDR3 amino acids: CASSPSQETQYF. The DNA of the CDR3 is TGTGCCAGCAGCCCCAGCCAAGAGACCCAGTACTTC.

This clone came up a few times. The chain is built from TRBV7-8 and TRBJ1-2; D ambiguous. The germline V gene has CDR1 SGHVS and CDR2 FQNEAQ. V lost 1 base and J lost 5, with 14 bases in between. The CDR3 is 15 residues long. The CDR3 DNA is TGTGCCAGCAGCTTAGAACGCCGCGGTATATATGGCTACACCTTC. Its protein product is CASSLERRGIYGYTF.

The chain employs TRBV14 and TRBJ1-4; the D is unclear. Germline-derived CDR1 and CDR2 are SGHDN and FVKESK. Between the trimmed V and J ends, which lost 4 bases and 8 bases, there was a span of 14 bases. The length of the CDR3 is 14 residues. The CDR3 loop reads CASSPYPGVEKLFF. The CDR3 DNA reads as TGTGCCAGCAGCCCCTATCCGGGAGTCGAAAAACTGTTTTTT.

This clone was detected only once. V and J are TRBV19 and TRBJ1-1; D gene ambiguous. The CDR3 spans 13 residues. Germline CDR1 reads LNHDA; CDR2 reads SQIVND (reference sequence). Trimming removed 3 bases from V and 2 bases from J, with 7 bases in between. The CDR3 coding sequence is TGTGCCAGTAGTATTTTCAAAAACACTGAAGCTTTCTTT. This translates into CASSIFKNTEAFF.

The rearrangement uses TRBV7-2 and TRBJ2-7; 9 bases map to TRBD1. The CDR3 is made up of 15 amino acids. The V gene's germline CDR1 is SGHTA and CDR2 FQGNSA. Trimming removed 5 bases from V and 5 bases from J; junction bases left unmatched: 10. The CDR3 coding sequence is TGTGCCAGCAGCCCGGGACAGGGTAAAGGCCACGAGCAGTACTTC. Translating gives CASSPGQGKGHEQYF.

V gene TRBV3-1 (or the pseudogene TRBV3-2) combines with J gene TRBJ2-7, with 13 nucleotides matching TRBD2. The CDR3 is 18 amino acids. The trim removed 0 bases at V and 12 bases at J, leaving 17 bases unmatched. Per germline, CDR1 LGHDT and CDR2 YNNKEL (reference sequence). This CDR3 is CASSQDRGQPGLAGNPYF. The CDR3 DNA reads as TGTGCCAGCAGCCAAGATAGGGGCCAACCGGGACTAGCGGGGAACCCGTACTTC.

J is TRBJ2-2 and V is TRBV7-2; 12 bases match TRBD2. J gave up 8 bases and V 5 bases, and 3 bases lay outside the gene matches. This CDR3 spans 14 amino acids. Germline CDR1 reads SGHTA; CDR2 reads FQGNSA. The CDR3: CASSTLAGGGELFF. In nucleotides, the CDR3 is TGTGCCAGCAGCACACTAGCGGGGGGTGGGGAGCTGTTTTTT.

The chain links TRBV11-2 to TRBJ1-6, with D possibly TRBD1 on 6 matching bases. Trimming took off 2 bases at V and 7 bases at J, with 12 bases between the two ends. CDR1 and CDR2 (germline): SGHAT, FQNNGV. CDR3 length: 15 amino acids. CDR3 loop: CASSLRGAKNSPLHF. CDR3 coding DNA: TGTGCCAGCAGCTTACGGGGGGCCAAAAATTCACCCCTCCACTTT.